This T cell receptor (beta chain) was observed in a study of blood T cell repertoires in COVID-19. Turning to the study itself: Samples representing acute and convalescent COVID-19 were sourced from the United States, Italy and Spain.

Clones were sequenced by immunoSEQ multiplex PCR, and TCRdb holds only the in-frame ones, with some missing. The table lists about 120,000 clones, 80% of them singletons. There are 12 residues in the CDR3. The V gene's germline CDR1 is SEHNR and CDR2 FQNEAQ (reference sequence). The V end lost 1 base, the J end lost 6 bases, and 6 bases lay between the germline ends. The sequence was obtained from a man between 65 and 79 years old with acute or convalescent COVID-19. The V gene is TRBV7-9, the J gene TRBJ1-2; D call uncertain. The specimen was peripheral blood. CDR3 protein: CASSLDLNGYTF. The CDR3 nucleotides read TGTGCCAGCAGCTTAGATCTTAATGGCTACACCTTC.